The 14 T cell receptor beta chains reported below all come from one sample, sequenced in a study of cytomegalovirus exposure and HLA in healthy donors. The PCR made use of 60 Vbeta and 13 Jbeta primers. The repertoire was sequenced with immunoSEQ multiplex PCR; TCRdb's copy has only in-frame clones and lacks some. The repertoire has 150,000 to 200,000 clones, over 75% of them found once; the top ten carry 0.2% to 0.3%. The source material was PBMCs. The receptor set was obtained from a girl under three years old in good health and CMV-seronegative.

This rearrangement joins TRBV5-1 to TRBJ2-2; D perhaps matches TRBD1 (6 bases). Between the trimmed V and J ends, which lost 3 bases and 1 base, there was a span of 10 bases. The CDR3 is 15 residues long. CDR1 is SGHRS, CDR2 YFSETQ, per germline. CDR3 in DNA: TGCGCCAGCAGCTACCAGACAGGGAACACCGGGGAGCTGTTTTTT. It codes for CASSYQTGNTGELFF.

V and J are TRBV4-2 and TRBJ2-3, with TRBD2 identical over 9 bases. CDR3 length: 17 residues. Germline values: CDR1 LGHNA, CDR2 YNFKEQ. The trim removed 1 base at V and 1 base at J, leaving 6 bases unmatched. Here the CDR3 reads CASSQGFVAGGTDTQYF. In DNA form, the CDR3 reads TGTGCCAGCAGCCAAGGCTTCGTAGCGGGGGGCACAGATACGCAGTATTTT.

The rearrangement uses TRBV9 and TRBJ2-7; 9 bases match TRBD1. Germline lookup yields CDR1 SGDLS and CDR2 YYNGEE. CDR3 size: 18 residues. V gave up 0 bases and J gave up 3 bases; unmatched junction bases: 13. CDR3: CASSVGLGQGGDFYEQYF. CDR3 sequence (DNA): TGTGCCAGCAGCGTAGGGCTGGGACAGGGAGGGGACTTCTACGAGCAGTACTTC.

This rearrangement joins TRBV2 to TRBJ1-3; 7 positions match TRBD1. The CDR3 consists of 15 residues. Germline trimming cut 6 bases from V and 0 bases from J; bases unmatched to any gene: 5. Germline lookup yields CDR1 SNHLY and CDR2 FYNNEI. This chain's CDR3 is CASSQQGRSGNTIYF. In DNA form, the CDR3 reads TGTGCCAGCAGCCAACAGGGGCGCTCTGGAAACACCATATATTTT.

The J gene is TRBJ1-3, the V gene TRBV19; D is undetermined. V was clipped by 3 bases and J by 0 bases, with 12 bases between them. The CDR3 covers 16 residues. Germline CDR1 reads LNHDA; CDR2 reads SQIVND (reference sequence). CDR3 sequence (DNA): TGTGCCAGTAGTATCCGACGGGTCGTCTCTGGAAACACCATATATTTT. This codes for CASSIRRVVSGNTIYF.

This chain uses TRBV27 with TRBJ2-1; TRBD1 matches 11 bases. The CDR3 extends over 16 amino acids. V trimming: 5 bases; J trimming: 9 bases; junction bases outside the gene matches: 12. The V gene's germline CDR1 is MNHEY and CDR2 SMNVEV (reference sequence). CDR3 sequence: CASSPPAGTGGIEQFF. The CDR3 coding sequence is TGTGCCAGCAGTCCCCCAGCCGGGACAGGGGGAATTGAGCAGTTCTTC.

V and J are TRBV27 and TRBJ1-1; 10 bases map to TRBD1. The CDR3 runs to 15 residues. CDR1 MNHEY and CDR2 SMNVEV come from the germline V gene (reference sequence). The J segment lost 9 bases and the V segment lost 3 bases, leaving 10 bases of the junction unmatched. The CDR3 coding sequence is TGTGCCAGCAGTTTTCTCCTTGGACAGGGGGGTAAAGCTTTCTTT. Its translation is CASSFLLGQGGKAFF.

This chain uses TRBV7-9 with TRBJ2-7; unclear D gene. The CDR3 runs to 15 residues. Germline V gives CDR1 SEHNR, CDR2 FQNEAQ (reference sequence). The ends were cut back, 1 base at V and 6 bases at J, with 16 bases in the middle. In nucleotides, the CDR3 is TGTGCCAGCAGCTTAGATTCGTCTTCCCTACGCGAGCAGTACTTC. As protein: CASSLDSSSLREQYF.

The CDR3: CASSSSGGAYEQYF. CDR3 DNA: TGCGCCAGCAGCTCCAGCGGGGGGGCCTACGAGCAGTACTTC. The genes are TRBV5-1 and TRBJ2-7; 10 bases agree with TRBD2. This CDR3 is built from 14 residues. The V and J ends lost 3 bases and 2 bases, in that order; junction bases with no gene match: 2. Germline CDR1 is SGHRS and CDR2 is YFSETQ.

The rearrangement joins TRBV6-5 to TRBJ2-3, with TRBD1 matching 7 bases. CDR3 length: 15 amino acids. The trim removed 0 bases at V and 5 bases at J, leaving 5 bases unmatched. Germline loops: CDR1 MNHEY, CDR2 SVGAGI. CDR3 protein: CASSYSGTAVDTQYF. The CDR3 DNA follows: TGTGCCAGCAGTTACTCCGGGACAGCGGTAGATACGCAGTATTTT.

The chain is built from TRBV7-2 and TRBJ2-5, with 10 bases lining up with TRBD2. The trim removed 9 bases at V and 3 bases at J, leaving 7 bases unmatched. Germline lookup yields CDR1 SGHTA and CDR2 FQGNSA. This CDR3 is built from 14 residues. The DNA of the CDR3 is TGTGCCAGTAAACCGGGACTAGCGAAAGAGACCCAGTACTTC. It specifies CASKPGLAKETQYF.

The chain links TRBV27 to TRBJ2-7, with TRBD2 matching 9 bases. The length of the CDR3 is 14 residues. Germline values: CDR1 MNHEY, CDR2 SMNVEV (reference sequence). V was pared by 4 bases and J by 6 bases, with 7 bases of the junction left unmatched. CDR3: CASSSQAGGVEQYF. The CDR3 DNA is TGTGCCAGCAGTTCCCAAGCGGGAGGAGTCGAGCAGTACTTC.

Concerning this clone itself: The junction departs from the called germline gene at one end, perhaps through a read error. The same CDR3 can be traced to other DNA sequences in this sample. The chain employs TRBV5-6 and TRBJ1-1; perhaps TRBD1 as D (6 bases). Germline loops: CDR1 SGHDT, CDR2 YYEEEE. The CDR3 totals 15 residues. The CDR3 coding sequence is TGTGCCAGCAGCCTAACACAGGGATCGGACGCTGAAGCCTTCTTT. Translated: CASSLTQGSDAEAFF. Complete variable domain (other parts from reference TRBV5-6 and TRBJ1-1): DAGVTQSPTHLIKTRGQQVTLRCSPKSGHDTVSWYQQALGQGPQFIFQYYEEEERQRGNFPDRFSGHQFPNYSSELNVNALLLGDSALYLCASSLTQGSDAEAFFGQGTRLTVV.

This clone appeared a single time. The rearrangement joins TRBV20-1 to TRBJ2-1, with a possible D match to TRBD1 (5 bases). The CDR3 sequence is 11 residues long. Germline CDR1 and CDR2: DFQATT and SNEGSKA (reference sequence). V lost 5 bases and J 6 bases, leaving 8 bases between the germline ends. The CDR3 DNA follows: TGCAGTGCTCAGGGAAGCAATGAGCAGTTCTTC. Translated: CSAQGSNEQFF.